Listed below are T cell receptor beta chains from one sample, sequenced in a study of a mutant IDH1 vaccine in newly diagnosed glioma. These receptors' antigens are unknown. Clones were sequenced by immunoSEQ multiplex PCR, and TCRdb holds only the in-frame ones, with some missing. The profile covers over 50,000 clones, with 70% to 90% appearing a single time and roughly 5% taken by the ten largest. The sample consisted of PBMCs, taken from a glioma patient whose treatment included an IDH1 peptide vaccine. The receptor set was obtained from a woman in her forties with glioma. Each CDR3 is given with its conserved first and last residue. Fields, in order: V gene, clone size, D gene, J gene, CDR3 length, CDR3 DNA, CDR3 protein. D genes are given only for firm matches. Not all rows give a size; the values are once, few, many and, for expanded clones, a class.

v_gene: TRBV5-1; abundance: .; d_gene: .; j_gene: TRBJ1-5; len: 13; CDR3nt: TGCGCCAGCAGCTACAGGGGCAATCAGCCCCAGCATTTT; CDR3aa: CASSYRGNQPQHF
v_gene: TRBV5-1; abundance: .; d_gene: TRBD2; j_gene: TRBJ2-3; len: 15; CDR3nt: TGCGCCAGCAGCCCCACAGCGGGAGGCCCAGATACGCAGTATTTT; CDR3aa: CASSPTAGGPDTQYF
v_gene: TRBV5-1; abundance: .; d_gene: TRBD2; j_gene: TRBJ2-1; len: 16; CDR3nt: TGCGCCAGCAGCTTACCTAGCGGGGCCACTTACAATGAGCAGTTCTTC; CDR3aa: CASSLPSGATYNEQFF
v_gene: TRBV19; abundance: .; d_gene: .; j_gene: TRBJ1-5; len: 16; CDR3nt: TGTGCCAGTAGACGTAGAGGGGCAGATAGCAATCAGCCCCAGCATTTT; CDR3aa: CASRRRGADSNQPQHF
v_gene: TRBV4-3; abundance: .; d_gene: .; j_gene: TRBJ1-4; len: 13; CDR3nt: TGCGCCAGCAGCCAAGACAGAACTGAAAAACTGTTTTTT; CDR3aa: CASSQDRTEKLFF
v_gene: TRBV4-2; abundance: .; d_gene: .; j_gene: TRBJ1-5; len: 15; CDR3nt: TGTGCCAGCAGCCAAGCCCGGACAAGCAATCAGCCCCAGCATTTT; CDR3aa: CASSQARTSNQPQHF
v_gene: TRBV27; abundance: .; d_gene: .; j_gene: TRBJ2-2; len: 13; CDR3nt: TGTGCCATTCCGGGGTCGAGGCCCGGGGAGCTGTTTTTT; CDR3aa: CAIPGSRPGELFF
v_gene: TRBV9; abundance: .; d_gene: TRBD1; j_gene: TRBJ1-1; len: 13; CDR3nt: TGTGCCAGCAGGGGGCAGGGGGAAGCTGAAGCTTTCTTT; CDR3aa: CASRGQGEAEAFF
v_gene: TRBV6-1; abundance: .; d_gene: TRBD1; j_gene: TRBJ1-5; len: 15; CDR3nt: TGTGCCAGCAGTGAAGGACAGGGCCGTTTTCAGCCCCAGCATTTT; CDR3aa: CASSEGQGRFQPQHF
v_gene: TRBV30; abundance: .; d_gene: .; j_gene: TRBJ1-5; len: 15; CDR3nt: TGTGCCTGGAGTGCCCAGCGCGTTAGCAATCAGCCCCAGCATTTT; CDR3aa: CAWSAQRVSNQPQHF
v_gene: TRBV5-1; abundance: .; d_gene: .; j_gene: TRBJ1-1; len: 15; CDR3nt: TGCGCCAGCAGCTTGGGAGGGGGTTCGAGGACTGAAGCTTTCTTT; CDR3aa: CASSLGGGSRTEAFF
v_gene: TRBV25-1; abundance: .; d_gene: TRBD1; j_gene: TRBJ1-2; len: 17; CDR3nt: TGTGCCAGCAGTGAATTGACAGGGGGAGATCGGAACTATGGCTACACCTTC; CDR3aa: CASSELTGGDRNYGYTF
v_gene: TRBV7-2; abundance: .; d_gene: .; j_gene: TRBJ2-1; len: 13; CDR3nt: TGTGCCAGCAGCATCGGACTAAACAATGAGCAGTTCTTC; CDR3aa: CASSIGLNNEQFF
v_gene: TRBV9; abundance: .; d_gene: .; j_gene: TRBJ2-5; len: 14; CDR3nt: TGTGCCAGCAGCGTAGGTACTAGCCGGGAGACCCAGTACTTC; CDR3aa: CASSVGTSRETQYF
v_gene: TRBV6-5; abundance: .; d_gene: .; j_gene: TRBJ1-1; len: 12; CDR3nt: TGTGCCAGCAGTTACGGACGCACTGAAGCTTTCTTT; CDR3aa: CASSYGRTEAFF
v_gene: TRBV6-1; abundance: .; d_gene: TRBD1; j_gene: TRBJ2-7; len: 14; CDR3nt: TGTGCCAGCAGTGTAACAGGGGGAGGCCACGAGCAGTACTTC; CDR3aa: CASSVTGGGHEQYF
v_gene: TRBV5-1; abundance: .; d_gene: .; j_gene: TRBJ2-6; len: 17; CDR3nt: TGCGCCAGCAGCTTAAACAGGGGAGGCTCTGGGGCCAACGTCCTGACTTTC; CDR3aa: CASSLNRGGSGANVLTF
v_gene: TRBV7-9; abundance: .; d_gene: .; j_gene: TRBJ1-3; len: 15; CDR3nt: TGTGCCAGCAGCTTATTTGGGGTTTCAGGAAACACCATATATTTT; CDR3aa: CASSLFGVSGNTIYF
v_gene: TRBV6-5; abundance: .; d_gene: TRBD2; j_gene: TRBJ2-1; len: 12; CDR3nt: TGTGCCAGCTGGGACTACAACAATGAGCAGTTCTTC; CDR3aa: CASWDYNNEQFF
v_gene: TRBV6-1; abundance: .; d_gene: .; j_gene: TRBJ2-1; len: 17; CDR3nt: TGTGCCAGCAGTGAAGCGCTTTGGGGACCCGTCTACAATGAGCAGTTCTTC; CDR3aa: CASSEALWGPVYNEQFF
v_gene: TRBV6-5; abundance: .; d_gene: TRBD2; j_gene: TRBJ2-1; len: 16; CDR3nt: TGTGCCAGCAGTTACTCGTTCCTAGCGGGGCACAATGAGCAGTTCTTC; CDR3aa: CASSYSFLAGHNEQFF
v_gene: TRBV5-1; abundance: .; d_gene: TRBD2; j_gene: TRBJ2-5; len: 13; CDR3nt: TGCGCCAGCAGAAGTAGCGGGAAGGAGACCCAGTACTTC; CDR3aa: CASRSSGKETQYF
v_gene: TRBV10-1; abundance: .; d_gene: TRBD1; j_gene: TRBJ2-2; len: 18; CDR3nt: TGCGCCAGCAGTGGGGACAGGGGGCAACGTTCGAACACCGGGGAGCTGTTTTTT; CDR3aa: CASSGDRGQRSNTGELFF
v_gene: TRBV6-5; abundance: few; d_gene: TRBD1; j_gene: TRBJ1-6; len: 15; CDR3nt: TGTGCCAGCAGCCGACAGGGAGGGGATAATTCACCCCTCCACTTT; CDR3aa: CASSRQGGDNSPLHF
v_gene: TRBV19; abundance: .; d_gene: TRBD1; j_gene: TRBJ1-2; len: 15; CDR3nt: TGTGCCAGTAGTATGATGGGACAGGGTTATGAAGGCTACACCTTC; CDR3aa: CASSMMGQGYEGYTF
v_gene: TRBV30; abundance: .; d_gene: .; j_gene: TRBJ1-5; len: 14; CDR3nt: TGTGCCTGGAATCAGGGGCAGCTGAATCAGCCCCAGCATTTT; CDR3aa: CAWNQGQLNQPQHF
v_gene: TRBV13; abundance: once; d_gene: TRBD2; j_gene: TRBJ2-1; len: 16; CDR3nt: TGTGCCAGCAGCTTAGCCCGGGAGGAGAGATACAATGAGCAGTTCTTC; CDR3aa: CASSLAREERYNEQFF
v_gene: TRBV4-1; abundance: .; d_gene: TRBD1; j_gene: TRBJ1-4; len: 18; CDR3nt: TGCGCCAGCAGCCAAGCTCCCCAGGGGGCGCGTCAGGGTGAAAAACTGTTTTTT; CDR3aa: CASSQAPQGARQGEKLFF
v_gene: TRBV6-1; abundance: once; d_gene: .; j_gene: TRBJ2-2; len: 12; CDR3nt: TGTGCCAGCAGTGTCAGGGAGGGGGAGCTGTTTTTT; CDR3aa: CASSVREGELFF
v_gene: TRBV28; abundance: .; d_gene: TRBD1; j_gene: TRBJ1-2; len: 15; CDR3nt: TGTGCCAGCCGTCCCCGGGGGACAGGGAACTATGGCTACACCTTC; CDR3aa: CASRPRGTGNYGYTF
v_gene: TRBV4-2; abundance: .; d_gene: .; j_gene: TRBJ2-5; len: 16; CDR3nt: TGTGCCAGCAGCCAACAGTCATTGGGTGGGGGAGAGACCCAGTACTTC; CDR3aa: CASSQQSLGGGETQYF
v_gene: TRBV7-9; abundance: .; d_gene: .; j_gene: TRBJ2-5; len: 14; CDR3nt: TGTGCCAGCAGTCTCACACAGGGTAAAGAGACCCAGTACTTC; CDR3aa: CASSLTQGKETQYF
v_gene: TRBV5-1; abundance: once; d_gene: TRBD2; j_gene: TRBJ2-7; len: 16; CDR3nt: TGCGCCAGCAGCTTGGCAGGGACTAGCGCCTCCTACGAGCAGTACTTC; CDR3aa: CASSLAGTSASYEQYF
v_gene: TRBV28; abundance: .; d_gene: TRBD1; j_gene: TRBJ1-5; len: 14; CDR3nt: TGTGCCAGCATGGGGACAGGGTGGTCTCAGCCCCAGCATTTT; CDR3aa: CASMGTGWSQPQHF
v_gene: TRBV18; abundance: .; d_gene: .; j_gene: TRBJ1-1; len: 15; CDR3nt: TGTGCCAGCTCACCACAGGGGGGGATGAACACTGAAGCTTTCTTT; CDR3aa: CASSPQGGMNTEAFF
v_gene: TRBV4-1; abundance: .; d_gene: .; j_gene: TRBJ2-3; len: 16; CDR3nt: TGCGCCAGCAGCCAAGAACTAAGACCTAGCACAGATACGCAGTATTTT; CDR3aa: CASSQELRPSTDTQYF
v_gene: TRBV4-1; abundance: .; d_gene: .; j_gene: TRBJ2-1; len: 18; CDR3nt: TGCGCCAGCAGCCAAGGCGGGCAGGGGCTATCGTCCTACAATGAGCAGTTCTTC; CDR3aa: CASSQGGQGLSSYNEQFF
v_gene: TRBV6-5; abundance: .; d_gene: .; j_gene: TRBJ1-2; len: 14; CDR3nt: TGTGCCAGCAGTCGGAAGGGACGGATATATGGCTACACCTTC; CDR3aa: CASSRKGRIYGYTF
v_gene: TRBV19; abundance: .; d_gene: .; j_gene: TRBJ1-1; len: 15; CDR3nt: TGTGCCAGTAGTATTGGGGGGATACGGAACACTGAAGCTTTCTTT; CDR3aa: CASSIGGIRNTEAFF
v_gene: TRBV15; abundance: .; d_gene: .; j_gene: TRBJ1-4; len: 13; CDR3nt: TGTGCCACCAGCAGAGGGGAGGGTGAAAAACTGTTTTTT; CDR3aa: CATSRGEGEKLFF
v_gene: TRBV2; abundance: .; d_gene: .; j_gene: TRBJ1-5; len: 12; CDR3nt: TGTGCCAGCAGGCGGGGGAATCAGCCCCAGCATTTT; CDR3aa: CASRRGNQPQHF
v_gene: TRBV6-6; abundance: .; d_gene: .; j_gene: TRBJ2-7; len: 15; CDR3nt: TGTGCCAGCAGCCTCTTCGGACAGTCCCTGAACGAGCAGTACTTC; CDR3aa: CASSLFGQSLNEQYF
v_gene: TRBV5-5; abundance: .; d_gene: .; j_gene: TRBJ2-5; len: 17; CDR3nt: TGTGCCAGCAGCTTGCCCCTGGAGGGGGCGCCCCAAGAGACCCAGTACTTC; CDR3aa: CASSLPLEGAPQETQYF
v_gene: TRBV18; abundance: .; d_gene: .; j_gene: TRBJ1-3; len: 17; CDR3nt: TGTGCCAGCTCACTATGGACAGACCAAAGCTCTGGAAACACCATATATTTT; CDR3aa: CASSLWTDQSSGNTIYF
v_gene: TRBV5-4; abundance: .; d_gene: .; j_gene: TRBJ1-3; len: 14; CDR3nt: TGTGCCAGCAGCTTTGAGACACGTGGGAACACCATATATTTT; CDR3aa: CASSFETRGNTIYF
v_gene: TRBV23-1; abundance: .; d_gene: .; j_gene: TRBJ1-2; len: 21; CDR3nt: TGCGCCAGCAGTCAATTGGCTTCGGGCGCCACCCTTGTACTCCGCAAGTATGGCTACACCTTC; CDR3aa: CASSQLASGATLVLRKYGYTF
v_gene: TRBV19; abundance: .; d_gene: .; j_gene: TRBJ1-5; len: 14; CDR3nt: TGTGCCAGTAGTACAACAGGGAAGAATCAGCCCCAGCATTTT; CDR3aa: CASSTTGKNQPQHF
v_gene: TRBV7-2; abundance: once; d_gene: .; j_gene: TRBJ2-5; len: 13; CDR3nt: TGTGCCAGCAGCTTAGACCTCAGTGAGACCCAGTACTTC; CDR3aa: CASSLDLSETQYF
v_gene: TRBV10-2; abundance: .; d_gene: .; j_gene: TRBJ1-2; len: 15; CDR3nt: TGCGCCAGCAGTGAGATTCTCGGACGTAACTATGGCTACACCTTC; CDR3aa: CASSEILGRNYGYTF
v_gene: TRBV18; abundance: .; d_gene: TRBD1; j_gene: TRBJ2-2; len: 18; CDR3nt: TGTGCCAGCTCACAACTTTTCCGGGACAGGGGAGCCACCGGGGAGCTGTTTTTT; CDR3aa: CASSQLFRDRGATGELFF
v_gene: TRBV5-4; abundance: .; d_gene: .; j_gene: TRBJ1-5; len: 13; CDR3nt: TGTGCCAGCAGCTTGGGGTTGGATCAGCCCCAGCATTTT; CDR3aa: CASSLGLDQPQHF
v_gene: TRBV18; abundance: .; d_gene: .; j_gene: TRBJ1-4; len: 16; CDR3nt: TGTGCCAGCTCACCGAATTCCGGGACGTGGAGTGAAAAACTGTTTTTT; CDR3aa: CASSPNSGTWSEKLFF
v_gene: TRBV19; abundance: .; d_gene: .; j_gene: TRBJ2-6; len: 16; CDR3nt: TGTGCCAGTAGTATTGCCAGCCCAGATGGGGCCAACGTCCTGACTTTC; CDR3aa: CASSIASPDGANVLTF
v_gene: TRBV21-1; abundance: .; d_gene: .; j_gene: TRBJ1-1; len: 10; CDR3nt: TGTGCCAGCAGCAAGTCTGAAGCTTTCTTT; CDR3aa: CASSKSEAFF
v_gene: TRBV21-1; abundance: .; d_gene: .; j_gene: TRBJ1-1; len: 13; CDR3nt: TGTGCCAGCAGCACCGGGACCGCGGCTGAAGCTTTCTTT; CDR3aa: CASSTGTAAEAFF
v_gene: TRBV5-8; abundance: .; d_gene: TRBD1; j_gene: TRBJ1-5; len: 17; CDR3nt: TGTGCCAGCAGCTTGGAGAGGACAGGGGGGGCTAATCAGCCCCAGCATTTT; CDR3aa: CASSLERTGGANQPQHF
v_gene: TRBV6-5; abundance: .; d_gene: .; j_gene: TRBJ2-2; len: 12; CDR3nt: TGTGCCAGCAGTTACAACACCGGGGAGCTGTTTTTT; CDR3aa: CASSYNTGELFF